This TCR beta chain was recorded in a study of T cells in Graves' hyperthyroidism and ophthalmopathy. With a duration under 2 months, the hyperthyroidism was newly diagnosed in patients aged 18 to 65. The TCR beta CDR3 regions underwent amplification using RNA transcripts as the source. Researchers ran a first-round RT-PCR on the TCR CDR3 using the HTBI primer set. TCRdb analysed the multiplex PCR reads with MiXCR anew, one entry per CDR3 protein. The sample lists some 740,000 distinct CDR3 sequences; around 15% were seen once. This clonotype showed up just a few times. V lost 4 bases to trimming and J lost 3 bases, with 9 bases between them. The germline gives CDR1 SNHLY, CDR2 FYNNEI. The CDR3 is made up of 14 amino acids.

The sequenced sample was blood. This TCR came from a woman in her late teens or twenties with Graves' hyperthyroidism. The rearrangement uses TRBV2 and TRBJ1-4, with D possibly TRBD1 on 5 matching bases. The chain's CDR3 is CASSGRVPNEKLFF. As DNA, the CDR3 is TGTGCCAGCAGTGGCAGGGTTCCTAATGAAAAACTGTTTTTT.